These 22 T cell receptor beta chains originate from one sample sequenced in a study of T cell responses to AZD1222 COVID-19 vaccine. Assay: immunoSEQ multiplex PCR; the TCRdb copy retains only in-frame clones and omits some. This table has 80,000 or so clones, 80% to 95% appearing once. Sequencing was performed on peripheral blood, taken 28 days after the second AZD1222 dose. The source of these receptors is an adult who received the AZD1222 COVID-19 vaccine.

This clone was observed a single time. CDR3 sequence (DNA): TGTGCCATCAGGGGGGGTAGTGAGACCCAGTACTTC. Its protein is CAIRGGSETQYF. V usage is TRBV10-3 and J usage is TRBJ2-5, with D perhaps matching TRBD2 (6 bases). The CDR3 loop spans 12 amino acids. Germline values: CDR1 ENHRY, CDR2 SYGVKD. V lost 6 bases, J lost 5 bases, and 10 bases lay in between.

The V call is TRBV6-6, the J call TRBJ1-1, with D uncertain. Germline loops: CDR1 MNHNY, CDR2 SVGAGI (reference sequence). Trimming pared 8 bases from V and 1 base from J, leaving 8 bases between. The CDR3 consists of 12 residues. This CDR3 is CASSGRNTEAFF. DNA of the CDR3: TGTGCCAGCTCGGGGAGGAACACTGAAGCTTTCTTT.

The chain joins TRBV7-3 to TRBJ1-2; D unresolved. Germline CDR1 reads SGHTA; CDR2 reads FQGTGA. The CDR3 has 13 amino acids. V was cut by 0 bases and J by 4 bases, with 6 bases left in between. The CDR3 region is CASSLTALYGYTF. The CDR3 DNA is TGTGCCAGCAGCTTAACGGCCCTCTATGGCTACACCTTC.

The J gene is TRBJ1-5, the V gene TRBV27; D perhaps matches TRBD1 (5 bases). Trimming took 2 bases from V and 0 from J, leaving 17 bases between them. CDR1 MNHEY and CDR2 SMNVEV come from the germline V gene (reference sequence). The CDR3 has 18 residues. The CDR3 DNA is TGTGCCAGCAGTTTAAATTCAGGGTTGGGAGGTAGCAATCAGCCCCAGCATTTT. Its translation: CASSLNSGLGGSNQPQHF.

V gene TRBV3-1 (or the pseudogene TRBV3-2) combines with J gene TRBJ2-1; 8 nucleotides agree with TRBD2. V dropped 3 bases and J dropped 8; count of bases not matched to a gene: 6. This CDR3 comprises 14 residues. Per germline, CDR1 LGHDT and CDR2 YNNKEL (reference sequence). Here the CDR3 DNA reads TGTGCCAGCAGCCATCAAATAGCGGGACATGAGCAGTTCTTC. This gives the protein CASSHQIAGHEQFF.

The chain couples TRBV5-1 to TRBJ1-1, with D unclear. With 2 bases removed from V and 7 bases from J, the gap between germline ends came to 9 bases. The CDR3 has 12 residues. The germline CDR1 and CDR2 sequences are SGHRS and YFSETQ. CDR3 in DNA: TGCGCCAGCAGCTTATTTGGAGATGAAGCTTTCTTT. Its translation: CASSLFGDEAFF.

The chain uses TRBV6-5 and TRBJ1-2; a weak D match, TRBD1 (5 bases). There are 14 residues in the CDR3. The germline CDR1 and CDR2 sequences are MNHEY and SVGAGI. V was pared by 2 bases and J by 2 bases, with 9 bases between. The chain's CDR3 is CASSYEGTNYGYTF. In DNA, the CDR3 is TGTGCCAGCAGTTACGAGGGGACCAACTATGGCTACACCTTC.

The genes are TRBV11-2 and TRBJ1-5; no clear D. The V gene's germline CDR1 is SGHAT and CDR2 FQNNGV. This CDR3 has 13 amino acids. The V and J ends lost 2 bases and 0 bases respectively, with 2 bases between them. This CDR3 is CASSLSSNQPQHF. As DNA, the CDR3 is TGTGCCAGCAGCTTAAGTAGCAATCAGCCCCAGCATTTT. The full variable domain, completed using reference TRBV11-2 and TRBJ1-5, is EAGVAQSPRYKIIEKRQSVAFWCNPISGHATLYWYQQILGQGPKLLIQFQNNGVVDDSQLPKDRFSAERLKGVDSTLKIQPAKLEDSAVYLCASSLSSNQPQHFGDGTRLSIL.

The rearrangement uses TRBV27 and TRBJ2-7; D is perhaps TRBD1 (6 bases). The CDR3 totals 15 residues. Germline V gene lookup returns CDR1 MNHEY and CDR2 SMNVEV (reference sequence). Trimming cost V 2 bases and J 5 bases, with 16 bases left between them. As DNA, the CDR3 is TGTGCCAGCAGTTTACAGGGGATAGAGCCCCACGAGCAGTACTTC. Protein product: CASSLQGIEPHEQYF.

CDR3 sequence (DNA): TGTGCCACCAGCGAAGGGACTAGCGGGAGCGAAGAGACCCAGTACTTC. Its translation is CATSEGTSGSEETQYF. The chain has TRBV15 and TRBJ2-5, with 14 nucleotides matching TRBD2. The CDR3 contains 16 residues. The J segment lost 3 bases and the V segment lost 5 bases, leaving 5 bases of the junction unmatched. Germline V gene sequence: CDR1 LNHNV, CDR2 YYDKDF (reference sequence).

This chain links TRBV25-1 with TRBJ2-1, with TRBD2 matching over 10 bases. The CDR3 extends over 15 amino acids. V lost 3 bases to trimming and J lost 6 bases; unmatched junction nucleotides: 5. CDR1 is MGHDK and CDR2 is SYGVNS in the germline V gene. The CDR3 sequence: CASSELAGVINEQFF. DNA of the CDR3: TGTGCCAGCAGTGAGCTAGCGGGAGTAATCAATGAGCAGTTCTTC.

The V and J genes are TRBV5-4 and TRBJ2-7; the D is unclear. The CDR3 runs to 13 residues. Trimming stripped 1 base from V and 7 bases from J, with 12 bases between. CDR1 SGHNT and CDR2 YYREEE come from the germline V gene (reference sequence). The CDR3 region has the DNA TGTGCCAGCAGCTTGTGGGCTAGTGGAGAGCAGTACTTC. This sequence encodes CASSLWASGEQYF. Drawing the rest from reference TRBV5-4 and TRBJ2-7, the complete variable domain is ETGVTQSPTHLIKTRGQQVTLRCSSQSGHNTVSWYQQALGQGPQFIFQYYREEENGRGNFPPRFSGLQFPNYSSELNVNALELDDSALYLCASSLWASGEQYFGPGTRLTVT.

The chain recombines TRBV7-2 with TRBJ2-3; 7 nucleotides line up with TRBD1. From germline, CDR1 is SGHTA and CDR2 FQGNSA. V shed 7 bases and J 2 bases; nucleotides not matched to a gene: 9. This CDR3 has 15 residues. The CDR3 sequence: CASTLTGAYTDTQYF. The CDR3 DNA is TGTGCCAGCACGCTTACAGGGGCCTACACAGATACGCAGTATTTT.

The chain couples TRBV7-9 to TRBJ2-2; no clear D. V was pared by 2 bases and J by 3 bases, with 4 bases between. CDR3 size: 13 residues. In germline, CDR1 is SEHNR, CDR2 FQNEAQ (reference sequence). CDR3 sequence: CASSLFDTGELFF. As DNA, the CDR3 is TGTGCCAGCAGCTTATTCGACACCGGGGAGCTGTTTTTT. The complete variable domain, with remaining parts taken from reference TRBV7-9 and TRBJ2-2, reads DTGVSQNPRHKITKRGQNVTFRCDPISEHNRLYWYRQTLGQGPEFLTYFQNEAQLEKSRLLSDRFSAERPKGSFSTLEIQRTEQGDSAMYLCASSLFDTGELFFGEGSRLTVL.

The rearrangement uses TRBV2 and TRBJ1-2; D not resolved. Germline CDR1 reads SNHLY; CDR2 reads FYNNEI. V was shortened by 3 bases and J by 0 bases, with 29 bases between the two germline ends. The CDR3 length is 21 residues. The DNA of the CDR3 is TGTGCCAGCAGTGATTTAAAGGCACCGGCCAAACTCAACCCTCCTAACTATGGCTACACCTTC. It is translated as CASSDLKAPAKLNPPNYGYTF.

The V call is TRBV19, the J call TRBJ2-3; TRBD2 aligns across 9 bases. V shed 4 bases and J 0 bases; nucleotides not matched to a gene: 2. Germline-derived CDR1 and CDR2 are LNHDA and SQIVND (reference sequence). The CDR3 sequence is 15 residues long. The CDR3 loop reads CASSTTSGSTDTQYF. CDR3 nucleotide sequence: TGTGCCAGTAGTACGACTAGCGGTAGCACAGATACGCAGTATTTT. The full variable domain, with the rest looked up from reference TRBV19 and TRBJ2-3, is DGGITQSPKYLFRKEGQNVTLSCEQNLNHDAMYWYRQDPGQGLRLIYYSQIVNDFQKGDIAEGYSVSREKKESFPLTVTSAQKNPTAFYLCASSTTSGSTDTQYFGPGTRLTVL.

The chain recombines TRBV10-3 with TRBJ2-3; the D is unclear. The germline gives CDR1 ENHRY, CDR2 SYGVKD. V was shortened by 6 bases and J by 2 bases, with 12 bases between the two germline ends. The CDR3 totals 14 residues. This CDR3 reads CAISPPPDTDTQYF. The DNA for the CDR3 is TGTGCCATCAGCCCCCCCCCTGACACAGATACGCAGTATTTT.

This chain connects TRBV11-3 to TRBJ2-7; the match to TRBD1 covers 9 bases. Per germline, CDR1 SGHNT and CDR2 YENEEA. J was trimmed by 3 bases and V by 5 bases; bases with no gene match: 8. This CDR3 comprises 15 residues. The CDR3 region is CASSPEGTGHYEQYF. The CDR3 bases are TGTGCCAGCAGCCCGGAGGGGACAGGGCACTACGAGCAGTACTTC.

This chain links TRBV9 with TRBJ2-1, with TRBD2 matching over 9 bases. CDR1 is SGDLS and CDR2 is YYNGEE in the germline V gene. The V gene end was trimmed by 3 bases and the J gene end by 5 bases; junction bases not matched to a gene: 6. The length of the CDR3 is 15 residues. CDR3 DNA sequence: TGTGCCAGCAGCGCCCTAGCGGGATTGAACAATGAGCAGTTCTTC. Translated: CASSALAGLNNEQFF.

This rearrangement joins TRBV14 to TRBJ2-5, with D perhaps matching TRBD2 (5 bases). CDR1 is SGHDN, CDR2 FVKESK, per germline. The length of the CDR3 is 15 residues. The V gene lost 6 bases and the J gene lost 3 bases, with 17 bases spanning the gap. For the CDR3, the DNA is TGTGCCAGCAGTACTCCGGACTCGAATAAAGAGACCCAGTACTTC. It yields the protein CASSTPDSNKETQYF. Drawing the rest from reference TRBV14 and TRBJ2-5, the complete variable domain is EAGVTQFPSHSVIEKGQTVTLRCDPISGHDNLYWYRRVMGKEIKFLLHFVKESKQDESGMPNNRFLAERTGGTYSTLKVQPAELEDSGVYFCASSTPDSNKETQYFGPGTRLLVL.

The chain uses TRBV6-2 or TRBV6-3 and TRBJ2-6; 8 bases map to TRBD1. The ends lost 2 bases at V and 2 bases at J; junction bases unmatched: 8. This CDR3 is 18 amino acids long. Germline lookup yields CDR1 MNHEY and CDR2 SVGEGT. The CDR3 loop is CASSYETGEGTGANVLTF. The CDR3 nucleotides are TGTGCCAGCAGTTACGAGACAGGGGAAGGCACTGGGGCCAACGTCCTGACTTTC.

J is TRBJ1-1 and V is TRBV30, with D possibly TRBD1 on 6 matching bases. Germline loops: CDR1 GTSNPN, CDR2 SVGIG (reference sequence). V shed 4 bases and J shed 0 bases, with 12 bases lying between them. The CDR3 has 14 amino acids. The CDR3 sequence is CAWTMDSLNTEAFF. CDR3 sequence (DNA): TGTGCCTGGACCATGGACAGTTTGAACACTGAAGCTTTCTTT.